Below, 15 T cell receptor beta chains from the same sample are listed, as sequenced in a study of radiation and T cells in renal cell carcinoma. Using immunoSEQ multiplex PCR, the repertoire was profiled, and TCRdb retains in-frame clones only, with some absent. This sample yields 50,000 to 75,000 clones, of which around 78% are seen a single time; less than 7.5% belongs to the top ten. Time point meaning: baseline pretreatment blood. Noted treatment: 15 Gy SBRT to primary tumor, nephrectomy 4 weeks later. This material consisted of blood, taken from a patient whose treatment included radiotherapy and nephrectomy. All receptors come from a man between 60 and 75 years old with renal cell carcinoma.

In DNA, the CDR3 is TGTGCCAGCAGTTCGACTAGCGGGAGAGCAGATACGCAGTATTTT. Amino acid sequence: CASSSTSGRADTQYF. The chain employs TRBV9 and TRBJ2-3; the match to TRBD2 covers 12 bases. The CDR3 sequence is 15 residues long. Germline V gives CDR1 SGDLS, CDR2 YYNGEE. Unmatched junction bases numbered 5, after V lost 5 bases and J lost 4 bases.

This chain joins TRBV5-1 and TRBJ2-1, with TRBD2 matching over 7 bases. With 4 bases clipped from V and 5 bases from J, the junction kept 12 bases outside the gene matches. Germline V CDR1 and CDR2: SGHRS, YFSETQ. The CDR3 runs 16 residues. The CDR3, as DNA: TGCGCCAGCAGCATTGCGAGCGGGGCCGTGGACAATGAGCAGTTCTTC. Protein: CASSIASGAVDNEQFF.

The chain combines TRBV5-1 with TRBJ1-2, with 8 bases lining up with TRBD1. The CDR3 sequence is 17 residues long. Germline V gives CDR1 SGHRS, CDR2 YFSETQ. Trimming at V came to 4 bases and at J to 2 bases, leaving 13 bases not matched to a gene. DNA of the CDR3: TGCGCCAGCAGCCCACGGACAGGGAGAGGGACCAACTATGGCTACACCTTC. Its protein product is CASSPRTGRGTNYGYTF.

The chain carries TRBV6-5 and TRBJ2-5, with 8 positions matching TRBD1. The CDR3 has 13 residues. V was pared by 7 bases and J by 5 bases, with 6 bases of the junction left unmatched. Germline V gives CDR1 MNHEY, CDR2 SVGAGI. As DNA, the CDR3 is TGTGCCAGCAAGGACAGGGTGCGGGAGACCCAGTACTTC. Translating it yields CASKDRVRETQYF.

This sequence joins TRBV7-2 and TRBJ1-1; TRBD1 matches at 9 bases. This CDR3 comprises 13 residues. Losses at the gene ends were 6 bases for V and 5 bases for J; bases not matched to a gene: 4. Germline assignment: CDR1 SGHTA and CDR2 FQGNSA. The CDR3 sequence is CASRWTGETEAFF. As DNA, the CDR3 is TGTGCCAGCAGATGGACAGGGGAAACTGAAGCTTTCTTT.

This clone was counted only a few times. This chain uses TRBV10-3 with TRBJ2-5; 7 nucleotides agree with TRBD1. With V trimmed by 6 bases and J by 2 bases, 9 bases remained unmatched. Germline CDR1 and CDR2: ENHRY and SYGVKD. This CDR3 has 15 amino acids. CDR3: CAIRPGQRGQETQYF. The CDR3 coding sequence is TGTGCCATCAGACCGGGACAGAGAGGACAAGAGACCCAGTACTTC.

The J gene is TRBJ2-7, the V gene TRBV6-1, with 8 bases aligning to TRBD2. Germline CDR1 reads MNHNS; CDR2 reads SASEGT. This CDR3 spans 14 amino acids. J gave up 0 bases and V 4 bases, and 2 bases lay outside the gene matches. The CDR3 here is CASSATSGSYEQYV. CDR3 sequence (DNA): TGTGCCAGCAGTGCCACTAGCGGCTCCTACGAGCAGTACGTC.

The chain is built from TRBV30 and TRBJ1-2; D gene ambiguous. From germline, CDR1 is GTSNPN and CDR2 SVGIG (reference sequence). The CDR3 covers 13 residues. The germline V and J ends were trimmed by 1 base and 6 bases, with 12 bases remaining between them. The CDR3 DNA reads TGTGCCTGGAGTGGTTGGCTGGATAATGGCTACACCTTC. Its protein is CAWSGWLDNGYTF.

J is TRBJ2-7 and V is TRBV10-3; tentative D call: TRBD2 (6 bases). V shed 10 bases and J shed 0 bases, with 22 bases lying between them. Per germline, CDR1 ENHRY and CDR2 SYGVKD. The CDR3 has 16 amino acids. The CDR3 DNA reads TGTGCCACCCAGGCAGGAGGGACGGTTAGCTCCTACGAGCAGTACTTC. It translates to CATQAGGTVSSYEQYF.

The V call is TRBV28, the J call TRBJ2-3; 8 bases map to TRBD2. The V gene's germline CDR1 is MDHEN and CDR2 SYDVKM. The CDR3 extends over 14 amino acids. J was trimmed by 0 bases and V by 10 bases; bases with no gene match: 6. The CDR3 loop is CATGGGLSTDTQYF. The CDR3 DNA reads as TGTGCCACCGGGGGGGGACTGAGCACAGATACGCAGTATTTT.

The rearrangement uses TRBV7-2 and TRBJ1-2; 7 bases map to TRBD1. V was clipped by 5 bases and J by 3 bases; unmatched bases: 9. The germline V gene encodes CDR1 SGHTA and CDR2 FQGNSA. This CDR3 contains 15 residues. The CDR3 nucleotides read TGTGCCAGCAGCGGTCGCCCAGGGGGGCACTATGGCTACACCTTC. Its protein is CASSGRPGGHYGYTF.

CDR3 DNA: TGTGCCAGCAGCTCTCCCGGGACAGGGGATGACGAGCAGTTCTTC. It is translated as CASSSPGTGDDEQFF. The J gene is TRBJ2-1, the V gene TRBV11-2; 10 nucleotides align to TRBD1. V dropped 4 bases and J dropped 10; count of bases not matched to a gene: 10. Germline CDR1 and CDR2: SGHAT and FQNNGV. The CDR3 totals 15 residues.

The genes are TRBV7-2 and TRBJ2-1; unclear D gene. Trimming shortened V by 5 bases and J by 8 bases, and 7 bases separated the two germline ends. CDR3 length equals 11 residues. Germline CDR1 reads SGHTA; CDR2 reads FQGNSA. The CDR3 bases are TGTGCCAGCAGCAACATGGATGAGCAGTTCTTC. Encoded protein: CASSNMDEQFF.

V and J are TRBV18 and TRBJ2-1; D remains unclear. The CDR3 is 11 amino acids. Per germline, CDR1 KGHSH and CDR2 LQKENI. The V end lost 3 bases, the J end lost 6 bases, and 3 bases lay between the germline ends. Written as DNA, the CDR3 is TGTGCCAGCTCACCGGTCAATGAGCAGTTCTTC. Translated, it gives CASSPVNEQFF.

The chain employs TRBV5-1 and TRBJ2-7, with D uncertain. The CDR3 runs to 14 residues. CDR1 is SGHRS and CDR2 is YFSETQ in the germline V gene. V lost 0 bases and J lost 2, with 9 bases in between. CDR3 sequence (DNA): TGCGCCAGCAGCTTGGGACCGGGCACCTACGAGCAGTACGTC. Encoded protein: CASSLGPGTYEQYV.